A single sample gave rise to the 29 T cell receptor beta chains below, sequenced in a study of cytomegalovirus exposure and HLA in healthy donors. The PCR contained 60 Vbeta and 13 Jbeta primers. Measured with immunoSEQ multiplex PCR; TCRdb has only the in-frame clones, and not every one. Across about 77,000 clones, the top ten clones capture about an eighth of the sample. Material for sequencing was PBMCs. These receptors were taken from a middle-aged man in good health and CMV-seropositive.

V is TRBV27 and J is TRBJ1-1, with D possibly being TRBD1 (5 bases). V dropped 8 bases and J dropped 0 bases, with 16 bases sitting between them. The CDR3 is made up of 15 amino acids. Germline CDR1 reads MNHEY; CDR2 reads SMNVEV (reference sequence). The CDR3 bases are TGTGCCAGCTCCCTGGGCGAGGACATGAACACTGAAGCTTTCTTT. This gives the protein CASSLGEDMNTEAFF.

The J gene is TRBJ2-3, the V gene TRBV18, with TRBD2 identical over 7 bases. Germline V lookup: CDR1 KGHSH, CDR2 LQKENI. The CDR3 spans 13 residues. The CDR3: CGSGGRRTDTQYF. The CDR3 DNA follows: TGTGGCTCGGGCGGGAGACGTACAGATACGCAGTATTTT.

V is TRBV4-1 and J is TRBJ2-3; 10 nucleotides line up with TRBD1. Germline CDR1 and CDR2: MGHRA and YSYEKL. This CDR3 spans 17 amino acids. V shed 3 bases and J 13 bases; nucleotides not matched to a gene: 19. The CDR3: CASSHLGTGDVRGPEYF. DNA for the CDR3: TGCGCCAGCAGCCACCTCGGGACAGGGGACGTGAGGGGACCGGAGTATTTT.

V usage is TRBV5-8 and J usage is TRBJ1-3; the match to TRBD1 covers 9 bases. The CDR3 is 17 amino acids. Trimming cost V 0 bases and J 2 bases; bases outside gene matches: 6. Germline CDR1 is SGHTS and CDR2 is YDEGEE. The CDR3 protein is CASSLAGQGFAGNTIYF. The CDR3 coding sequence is TGTGCCAGCAGCTTGGCAGGACAGGGGTTCGCTGGAAACACCATATATTTT. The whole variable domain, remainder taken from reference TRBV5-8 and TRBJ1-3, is EAGVTQSPTHLIKTRGQQATLRCSPISGHTSVYWYQQALGLGLQFLLWYDEGEERNRGNFPPRFSGRQFPNYSSELNVNALELEDSALYLCASSLAGQGFAGNTIYFGEGSWLTVV.

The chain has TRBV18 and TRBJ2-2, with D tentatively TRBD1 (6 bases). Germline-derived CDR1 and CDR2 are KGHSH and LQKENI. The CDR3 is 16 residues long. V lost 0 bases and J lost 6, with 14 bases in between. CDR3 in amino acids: CASSPPTGGWSGELFF. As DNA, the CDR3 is TGTGCCAGCTCACCACCGACAGGTGGTTGGTCCGGGGAGCTGTTTTTT.

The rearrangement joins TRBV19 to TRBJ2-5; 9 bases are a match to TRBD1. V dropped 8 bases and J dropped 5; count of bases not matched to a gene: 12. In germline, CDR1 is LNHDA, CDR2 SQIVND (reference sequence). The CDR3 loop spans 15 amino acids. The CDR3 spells CASGGQGKGGETQYF. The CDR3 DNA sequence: TGTGCCAGTGGCGGACAGGGGAAAGGGGGGGAGACCCAGTACTTC.

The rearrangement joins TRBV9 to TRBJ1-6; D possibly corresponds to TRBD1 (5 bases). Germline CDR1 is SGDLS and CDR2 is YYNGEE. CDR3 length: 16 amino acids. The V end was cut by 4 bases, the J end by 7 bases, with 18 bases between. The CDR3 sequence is CASSIRQTQGNSPLHF. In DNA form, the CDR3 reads TGTGCCAGCAGCATACGACAGACGCAAGGGAATTCACCCCTCCACTTT.

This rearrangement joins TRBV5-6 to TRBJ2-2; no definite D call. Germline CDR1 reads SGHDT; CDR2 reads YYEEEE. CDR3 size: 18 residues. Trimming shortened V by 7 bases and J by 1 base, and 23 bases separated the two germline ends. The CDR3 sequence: CASVKAEDLNLNTGELFF. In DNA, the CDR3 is TGTGCCAGCGTGAAGGCGGAAGACCTCAATTTGAACACCGGGGAGCTGTTTTTT. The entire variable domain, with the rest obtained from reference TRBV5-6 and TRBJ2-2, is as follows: DAGVTQSPTHLIKTRGQQVTLRCSPKSGHDTVSWYQQALGQGPQFIFQYYEEEERQRGNFPDRFSGHQFPNYSSELNVNALLLGDSALYLCASVKAEDLNLNTGELFFGEGSRLTVL.

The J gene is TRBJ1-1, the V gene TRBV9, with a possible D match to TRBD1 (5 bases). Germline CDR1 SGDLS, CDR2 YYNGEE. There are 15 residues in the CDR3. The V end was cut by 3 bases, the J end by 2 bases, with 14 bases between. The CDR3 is CASSAFSQGNTEAFF. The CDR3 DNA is TGTGCCAGCAGCGCCTTCTCGCAGGGTAACACTGAAGCTTTCTTT.

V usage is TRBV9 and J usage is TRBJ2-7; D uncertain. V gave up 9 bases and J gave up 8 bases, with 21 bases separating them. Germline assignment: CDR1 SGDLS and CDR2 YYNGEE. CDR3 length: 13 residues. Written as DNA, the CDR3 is TGTGCCACCCCTTGGGCAGGAACTGAAAAGCAGTACTTC. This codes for CATPWAGTEKQYF.

CDR3 DNA sequence: TGTGCCAGCAGCTTTCTAGCGGGGTATCAAGAGACCCAGTACTTC. Protein: CASSFLAGYQETQYF. The chain uses TRBV11-2 and TRBJ2-5, with 9 bases lining up with TRBD2. The CDR3 sequence is 15 residues long. CDR1 is SGHAT, CDR2 FQNNGV, per germline. J lost 2 bases, V lost 3 bases, and 4 bases had no gene match. Full variable domain (outside the CDR3, taken from reference TRBV11-2 and TRBJ2-5): EAGVAQSPRYKIIEKRQSVAFWCNPISGHATLYWYQQILGQGPKLLIQFQNNGVVDDSQLPKDRFSAERLKGVDSTLKIQPAKLEDSAVYLCASSFLAGYQETQYFGPGTRLLVL.

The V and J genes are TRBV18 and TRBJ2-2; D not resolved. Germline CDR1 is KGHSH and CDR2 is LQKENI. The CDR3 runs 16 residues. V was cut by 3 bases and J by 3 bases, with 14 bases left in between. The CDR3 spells CASSPQALTHTGELFF. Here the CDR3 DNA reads TGTGCCAGCTCACCCCAGGCCCTGACGCACACCGGGGAGCTGTTTTTT.

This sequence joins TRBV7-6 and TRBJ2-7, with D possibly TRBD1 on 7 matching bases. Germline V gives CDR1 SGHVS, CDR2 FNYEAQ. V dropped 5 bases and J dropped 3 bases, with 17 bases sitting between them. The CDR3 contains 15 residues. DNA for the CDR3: TGTGCCAGCAGCCCCCGGCGGGACAGTCTCTACGAGCAGTACTTC. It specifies CASSPRRDSLYEQYF.

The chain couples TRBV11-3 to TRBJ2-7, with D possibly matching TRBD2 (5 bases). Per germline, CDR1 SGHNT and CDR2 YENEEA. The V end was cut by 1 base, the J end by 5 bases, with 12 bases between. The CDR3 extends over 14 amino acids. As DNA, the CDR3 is TGTGCCAGCAGCTTAGCGAGGGAGCGCAACGAGCAGTACTTC. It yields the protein CASSLARERNEQYF.

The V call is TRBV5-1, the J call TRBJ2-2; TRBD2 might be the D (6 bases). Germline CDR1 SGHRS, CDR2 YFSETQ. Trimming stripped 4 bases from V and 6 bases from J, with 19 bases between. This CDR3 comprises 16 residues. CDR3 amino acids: CASSQQASVEPGELFF. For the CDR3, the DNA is TGCGCCAGCAGCCAGCAGGCTAGCGTCGAACCCGGGGAGCTGTTTTTT.

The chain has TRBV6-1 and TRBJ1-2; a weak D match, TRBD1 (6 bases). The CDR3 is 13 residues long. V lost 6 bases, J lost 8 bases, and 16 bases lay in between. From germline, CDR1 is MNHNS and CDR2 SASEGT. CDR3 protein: CASRSVGTTGYTF. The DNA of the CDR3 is TGTGCCAGCAGATCAGTGGGGACAACGGGCTACACCTTC.

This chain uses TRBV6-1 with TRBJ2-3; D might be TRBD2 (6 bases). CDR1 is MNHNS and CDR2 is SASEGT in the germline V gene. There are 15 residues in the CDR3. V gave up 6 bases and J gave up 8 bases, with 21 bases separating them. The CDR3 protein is CASRPQASSEGTQYF. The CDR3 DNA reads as TGTGCCAGCAGACCCCAGGCGTCCTCGGAGGGTACGCAGTATTTT.

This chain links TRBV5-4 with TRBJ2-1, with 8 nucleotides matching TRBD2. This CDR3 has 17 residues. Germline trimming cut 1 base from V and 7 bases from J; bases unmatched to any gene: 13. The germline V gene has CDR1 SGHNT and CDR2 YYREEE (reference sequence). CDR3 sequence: CASSLPSGSALTNEQFF. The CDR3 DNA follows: TGTGCCAGCAGCTTGCCCAGCGGGAGTGCCTTGACGAATGAGCAGTTCTTC.

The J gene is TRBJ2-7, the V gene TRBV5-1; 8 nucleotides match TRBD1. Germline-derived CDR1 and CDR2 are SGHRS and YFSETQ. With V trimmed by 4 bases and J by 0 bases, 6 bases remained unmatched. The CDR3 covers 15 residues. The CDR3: CASSLGQGSSYEQYV. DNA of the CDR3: TGCGCCAGCAGCCTCGGACAGGGCAGCTCCTACGAGCAGTACGTC.

The CDR3 region is CASSIWGEPTDTQYF. The CDR3 DNA sequence: TGTGCCAGCAGCATATGGGGAGAACCCACAGATACGCAGTATTTT. The chain has TRBV5-5 and TRBJ2-3; perhaps TRBD2 as D (5 bases). CDR3 length: 15 residues. Looked up from germline, CDR1 is SGHKS and CDR2 is YYEKEE (reference sequence). The V end lost 4 bases, the J end lost 2 bases, and 14 bases lay between the germline ends.

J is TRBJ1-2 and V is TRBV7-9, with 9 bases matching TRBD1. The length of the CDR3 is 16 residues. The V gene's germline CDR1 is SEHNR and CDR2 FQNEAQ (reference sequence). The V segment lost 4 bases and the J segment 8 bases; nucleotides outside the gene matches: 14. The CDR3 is CASSSLLPGTGHGYTF. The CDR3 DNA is TGTGCCAGCAGCTCACTCCTACCCGGGACAGGGCACGGCTACACCTTC.

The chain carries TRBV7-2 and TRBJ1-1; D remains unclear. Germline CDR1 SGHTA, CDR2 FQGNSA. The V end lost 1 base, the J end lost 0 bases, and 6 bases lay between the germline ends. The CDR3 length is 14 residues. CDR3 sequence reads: CASSLGPLNTEAFF. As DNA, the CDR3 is TGTGCCAGCAGCTTAGGGCCCCTGAACACTGAAGCTTTCTTT.

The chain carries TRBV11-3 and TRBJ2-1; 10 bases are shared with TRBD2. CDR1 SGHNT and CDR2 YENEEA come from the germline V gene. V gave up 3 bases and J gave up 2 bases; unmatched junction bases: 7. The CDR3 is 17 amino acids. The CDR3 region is CASSFSSSGRPYNEQFF. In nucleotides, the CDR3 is TGTGCCAGCAGCTTTTCGTCTAGCGGGAGACCCTACAATGAGCAGTTCTTC.

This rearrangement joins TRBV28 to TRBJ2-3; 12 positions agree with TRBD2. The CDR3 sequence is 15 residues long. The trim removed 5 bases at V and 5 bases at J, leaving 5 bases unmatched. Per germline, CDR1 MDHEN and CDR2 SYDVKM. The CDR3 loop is CASSEQLAGGDTQYF. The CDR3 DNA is TGTGCCAGCAGTGAGCAACTAGCGGGAGGAGATACGCAGTATTTT.

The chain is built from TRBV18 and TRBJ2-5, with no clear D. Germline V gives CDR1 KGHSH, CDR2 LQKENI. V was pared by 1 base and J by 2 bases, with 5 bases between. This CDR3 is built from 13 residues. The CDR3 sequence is CASSPLAQETQYF. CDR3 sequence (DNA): TGTGCCAGCTCACCACTGGCTCAAGAGACCCAGTACTTC.

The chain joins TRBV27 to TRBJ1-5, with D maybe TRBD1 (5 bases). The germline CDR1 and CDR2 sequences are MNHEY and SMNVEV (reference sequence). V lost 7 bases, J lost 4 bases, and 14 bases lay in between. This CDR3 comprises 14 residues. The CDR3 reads CASNPGLPNQPQHF. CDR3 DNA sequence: TGTGCCAGCAACCCGGGACTGCCTAATCAGCCCCAGCATTTT.

CDR3 sequence reads: CASSGGTSTLRGTGELFF. CDR3 DNA sequence: TGTGCCAGCAGCGGCGGGACTAGCACCTTGCGAGGCACCGGGGAGCTGTTTTTT. The V and J genes are TRBV7-2 and TRBJ2-2, with TRBD2 matching over 9 bases. CDR3 length: 18 residues. The germline gives CDR1 SGHTA, CDR2 FQGNSA. After removal of 5 bases from V and 4 bases from J, the junction contained 14 bases not matched to a gene.

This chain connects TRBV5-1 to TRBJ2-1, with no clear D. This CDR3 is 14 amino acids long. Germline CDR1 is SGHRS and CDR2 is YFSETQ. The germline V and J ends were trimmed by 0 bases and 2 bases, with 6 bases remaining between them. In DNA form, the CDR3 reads TGCGCCAGCAGCTTGGGGCGGCCCTACAATGAGCAGTTCTTC. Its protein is CASSLGRPYNEQFF.

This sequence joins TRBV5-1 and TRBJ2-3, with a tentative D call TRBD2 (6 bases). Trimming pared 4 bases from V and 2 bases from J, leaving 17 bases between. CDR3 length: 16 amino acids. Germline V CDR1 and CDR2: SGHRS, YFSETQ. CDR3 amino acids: CASSPDLASPTDTQYF. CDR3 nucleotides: TGCGCCAGCAGCCCCGACCTAGCGTCTCCCACAGATACGCAGTATTTT.